The T cell receptor (beta chain) described here comes from a study of PD-L1 blockade in urothelial cancer. Turning to the study itself: Between 0 and 3 chemotherapy regimens preceded treatment for each patient. Blood was tested 3 weeks (second dose) and 6 weeks into treatment. The median number of T cells present in blood samples was around 150,000.

Patient disease was locally advanced or metastatic urothelial carcinoma. TCRdb keeps only in-frame clones here, not all; method: immunoSEQ multiplex PCR. The top ten clones hold approximately 3% of a sample with approximately 24,000 clones, around nine tenths of them seen once. The V end was cut by 4 bases, the J end by 3 bases, with 6 bases between. The V gene's germline CDR1 is LNHDA and CDR2 SQIVND (reference sequence). The CDR3 runs 13 residues. This sequence originates from a man in his fifties with urothelial cancer. This chain links TRBV19 with TRBJ2-2; D gene uncertain. Sequenced here: PBMCs, sampled around atezolizumab (anti-PD-L1) treatment. The CDR3 nucleotides read TGTGCCAGTAGTACCGCGGACACCGGGGAGCTGTTTTTT. The encoded protein is CASSTADTGELFF.